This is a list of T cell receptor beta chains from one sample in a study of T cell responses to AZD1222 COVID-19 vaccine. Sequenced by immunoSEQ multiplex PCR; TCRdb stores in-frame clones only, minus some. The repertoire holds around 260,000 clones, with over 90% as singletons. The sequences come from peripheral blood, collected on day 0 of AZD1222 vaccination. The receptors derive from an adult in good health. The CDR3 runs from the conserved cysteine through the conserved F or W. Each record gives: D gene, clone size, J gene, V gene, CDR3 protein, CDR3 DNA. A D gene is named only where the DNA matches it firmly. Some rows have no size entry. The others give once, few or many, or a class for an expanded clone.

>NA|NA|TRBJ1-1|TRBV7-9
CASSPPSGGRAEAFF
TGTGCCAGCAGCCCTCCCTCGGGCGGGCGGGCTGAAGCTTTCTTT
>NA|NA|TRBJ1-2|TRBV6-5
CASSYASGYGYTF
TGTGCCAGCAGTTACGCCTCGGGGTATGGCTACACCTTC
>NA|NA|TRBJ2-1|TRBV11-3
CASSPSENNEQFF
TGTGCCAGCAGCCCCTCCGAGAACAATGAGCAGTTCTTC
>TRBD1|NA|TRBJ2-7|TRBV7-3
CASSSFRGHEQYF
TGTGCCAGCAGCTCCTTCAGGGGGCACGAGCAGTACTTC
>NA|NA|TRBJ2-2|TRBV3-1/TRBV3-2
CASSQGTGRTGELFF
TGTGCCAGCAGCCAAGGTACAGGGCGCACCGGGGAGCTGTTTTTT
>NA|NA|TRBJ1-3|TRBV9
CASSVGSGDSSGNTIYF
TGTGCCAGCAGCGTAGGAAGTGGCGACAGCTCTGGAAACACCATATATTTT
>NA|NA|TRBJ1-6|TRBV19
CASRSWGSRGGSYNSPLHF
TGTGCCAGTAGATCATGGGGCAGCCGCGGGGGCTCCTATAATTCACCCCTCCACTTT
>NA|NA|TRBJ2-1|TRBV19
CASTDPGARSSYNEQFF
TGTGCCAGTACTGATCCAGGGGCCCGGAGCTCCTACAATGAGCAGTTCTTC
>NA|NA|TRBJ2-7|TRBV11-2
CASSFNQRGPRLQQYF
TGTGCCAGCAGCTTCAACCAACGCGGCCCTCGGCTCCAGCAGTACTTC
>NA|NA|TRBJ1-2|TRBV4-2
CASSQGTGGYGYTF
TGTGCCAGCAGCCAAGGGACGGGAGGATATGGCTACACCTTC
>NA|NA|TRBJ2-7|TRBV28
CASREEGGRFLYEQYF
TGTGCCAGCAGGGAAGAAGGAGGCAGATTTCTTTACGAGCAGTACTTC
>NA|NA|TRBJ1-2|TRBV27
CASSPRGRADGYTF
TGTGCCAGCAGTCCTCGGGGTAGGGCTGACGGCTACACCTTC
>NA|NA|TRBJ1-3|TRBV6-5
CASGAVSSGNTIYF
TGTGCCAGCGGGGCGGTTAGCTCTGGAAACACCATATATTTT
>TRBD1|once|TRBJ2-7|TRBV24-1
CATSDSGTGGEQYF
TGTGCCACCAGTGACTCCGGGACAGGGGGCGAGCAGTACTTC
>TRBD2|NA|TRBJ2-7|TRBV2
CASRLAGGPYEQYF
TGTGCCAGCAGGTTAGCGGGGGGGCCCTACGAGCAGTACTTC
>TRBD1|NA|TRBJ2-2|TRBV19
CAIGTGGAGGELFF
TGTGCCATTGGGACAGGGGGCGCCGGCGGGGAGCTGTTTTTT
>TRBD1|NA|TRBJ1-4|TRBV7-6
CASSSLPGQGDEKLFF
TGTGCCAGCAGCTCTCTCCCGGGACAGGGTGATGAAAAACTGTTTTTT
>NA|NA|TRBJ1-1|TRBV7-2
CASSLSHRPGGGGGTEAFF
TGTGCCAGCAGCTTGTCACACCGACCGGGCGGGGGGGGCGGCACTGAAGCTTTCTTT
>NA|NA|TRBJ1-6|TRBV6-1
CASSEVGVYNSPLHF
TGTGCCAGCAGTGAAGTCGGGGTCTATAATTCACCCCTCCACTTT
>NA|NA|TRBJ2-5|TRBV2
CASSVLEGVGQETQYF
TGTGCCAGCAGTGTTTTGGAAGGAGTGGGGCAAGAGACCCAGTACTTC
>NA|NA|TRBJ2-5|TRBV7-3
CASSPIGRGAGETQYF
TGTGCCAGCAGCCCGATCGGACGGGGGGCTGGGGAGACCCAGTACTTC
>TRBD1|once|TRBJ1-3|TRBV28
CASRGDRGGGNTIYF
TGTGCCAGCAGAGGGGACAGGGGGGGCGGAAACACCATATATTTT
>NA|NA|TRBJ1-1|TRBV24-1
CATSAGRDTEAFF
TGTGCCACCAGTGCAGGCCGGGACACTGAAGCTTTCTTT
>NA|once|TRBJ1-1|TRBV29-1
CSFFFQGFTEAFF
TGCAGCTTTTTCTTCCAGGGGTTCACTGAAGCTTTCTTT
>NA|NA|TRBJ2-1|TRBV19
CASSSQTDEQFF
TGTGCCAGTAGCTCACAAACCGATGAGCAGTTCTTC
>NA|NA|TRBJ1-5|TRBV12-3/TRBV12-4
CATGGGRNQPQHF
TGTGCCACGGGTGGGGGGCGAAATCAGCCCCAGCATTTT
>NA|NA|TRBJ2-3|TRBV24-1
CATSGGVTTDTQYF
TGTGCCACCAGTGGCGGGGTCACCACAGATACGCAGTATTTT
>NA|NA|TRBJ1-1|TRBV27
CASSSAARVGTEAFF
TGTGCCAGCAGTTCCGCGGCCAGGGTGGGCACTGAAGCTTTCTTT
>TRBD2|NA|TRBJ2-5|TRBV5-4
CASSFTSGGPGETQYF
TGTGCCAGCAGCTTCACTAGCGGGGGGCCGGGAGAGACCCAGTACTTC
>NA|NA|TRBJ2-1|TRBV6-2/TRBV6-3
CASSYSRSPRGRSALNEQFF
TGTGCCAGCAGTTACTCACGTAGCCCCCGGGGCCGGTCCGCCCTTAATGAGCAGTTCTTC
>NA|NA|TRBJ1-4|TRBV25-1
CASGRGIKEKLFF
TGTGCCAGCGGAAGGGGGATCAAAGAAAAACTGTTTTTT
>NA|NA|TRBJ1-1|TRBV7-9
CASSPPLDWTEAFF
TGTGCCAGCAGCCCACCCCTGGACTGGACTGAAGCTTTCTTT
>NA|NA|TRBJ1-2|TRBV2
CASSESPDYYGYTF
TGTGCCAGCAGTGAATCCCCAGACTACTATGGCTACACCTTC
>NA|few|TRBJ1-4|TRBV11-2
CASSSLTGREKLFF
TGTGCCAGCAGCTCACTCACCGGTCGGGAAAAACTGTTTTTT
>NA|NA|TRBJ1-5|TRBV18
CASSPNRQYSNQPQHF
TGTGCCAGCTCACCAAATAGACAGTATAGCAATCAGCCCCAGCATTTT
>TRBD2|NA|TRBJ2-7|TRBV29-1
CSVLTSGSSYEQYF
TGCAGCGTCTTAACTAGCGGTAGCTCCTACGAGCAGTACTTC
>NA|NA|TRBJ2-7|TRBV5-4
CASSFGGAYEQYF
TGTGCCAGCAGCTTCGGGGGAGCCTACGAGCAGTACTTC
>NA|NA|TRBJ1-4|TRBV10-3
CAIRRDRTDEKLFF
TGTGCCATCAGAAGGGACCGGACGGATGAAAAACTGTTTTTT
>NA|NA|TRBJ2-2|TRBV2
CASSENPGPGTGELFF
TGTGCCAGCAGTGAAAACCCCGGCCCGGGAACCGGGGAGCTGTTTTTT
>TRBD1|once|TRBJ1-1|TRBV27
CASSLHRGPAEAFF
TGTGCCAGCAGCCTCCACAGGGGGCCGGCTGAAGCTTTCTTT
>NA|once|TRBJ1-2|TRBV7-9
CASSSPDRIRGSPNYGYTF
TGTGCCAGCAGCTCTCCTGACCGAATAAGGGGGTCCCCTAACTATGGCTACACCTTC
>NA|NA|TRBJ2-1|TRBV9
CASNGGKNEQFF
TGTGCCAGCAATGGAGGTAAAAATGAGCAGTTCTTC
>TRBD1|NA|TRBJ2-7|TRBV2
CASSEETGGSEQYF
TGTGCCAGCAGTGAAGAGACAGGGGGGAGCGAGCAGTACTTC
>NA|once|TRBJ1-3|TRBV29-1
CSVGWGAGNTIYF
TGCAGCGTCGGGTGGGGGGCTGGAAACACCATATATTTT
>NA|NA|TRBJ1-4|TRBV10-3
CAISAATNEKLFF
TGTGCCATCAGTGCCGCAACTAATGAAAAACTGTTTTTT
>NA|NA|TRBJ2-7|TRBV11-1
CASSLYGAYEQYF
TGTGCCAGCAGCTTATATGGGGCCTACGAGCAGTACTTC
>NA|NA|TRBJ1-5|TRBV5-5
CASTPIPGSVRGPQHF
TGTGCCAGCACGCCGATCCCGGGGTCCGTCCGAGGGCCCCAGCATTTT
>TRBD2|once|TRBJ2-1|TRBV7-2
CASSFSSGSISEQFF
TGTGCCAGCAGCTTTTCTAGCGGGAGTATTAGTGAGCAGTTCTTC
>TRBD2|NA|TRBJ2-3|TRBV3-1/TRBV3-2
CASSRIAGAGDTQYF
TGTGCCAGCAGCCGTATAGCGGGAGCCGGGGATACGCAGTATTTT
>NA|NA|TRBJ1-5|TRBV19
CASSIRDNNQPQHF
TGTGCCAGTAGTATCCGGGACAACAATCAGCCCCAGCATTTT
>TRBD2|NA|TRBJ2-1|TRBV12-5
CASGLAGGDEQFF
TGTGCTAGTGGACTAGCGGGAGGGGATGAGCAGTTCTTC
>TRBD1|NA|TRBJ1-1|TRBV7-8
CASSGQGVFLDTEAFF
TGTGCCAGCAGTGGACAGGGGGTTTTCCTCGACACTGAAGCTTTCTTT